This T cell receptor (beta chain) derives from a study of cytotoxic CD8 clonotypes in ibrutinib-treated CLL. The assay was immunoSEQ multiplex PCR, and TCRdb's table has in-frame clones only and misses some. The repertoire holds about 300,000 clones, with more than 70% as singletons. Trimming pared 0 bases from V and 4 bases from J, leaving 19 bases between. Germline CDR1 is SGHDT and CDR2 is YYEEEE. CDR3 length equals 17 residues. The receptor was derived from a human donor with chronic lymphocytic leukemia. This chain links TRBV5-6 with TRBJ1-2; D unclear. The sequenced sample was PBMCs, obtained at disease progression, from a patient treated with ibrutinib. This CDR3 reads CASSLAADWGVFYGYTF. The CDR3 DNA is TGTGCCAGCAGCTTGGCCGCTGACTGGGGTGTATTCTATGGCTACACCTTC.